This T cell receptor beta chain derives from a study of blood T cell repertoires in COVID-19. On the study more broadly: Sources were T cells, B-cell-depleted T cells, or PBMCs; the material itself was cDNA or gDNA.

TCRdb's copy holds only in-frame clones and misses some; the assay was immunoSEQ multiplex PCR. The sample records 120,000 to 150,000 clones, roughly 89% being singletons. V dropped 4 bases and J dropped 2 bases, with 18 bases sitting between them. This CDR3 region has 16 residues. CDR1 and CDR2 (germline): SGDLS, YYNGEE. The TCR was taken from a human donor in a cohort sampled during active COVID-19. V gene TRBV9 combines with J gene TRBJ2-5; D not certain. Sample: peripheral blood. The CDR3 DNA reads TGTGCCAGCAGCCCCCAAGGATTGACAAGGCAAGAGACCCAGTACTTC. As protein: CASSPQGLTRQETQYF.